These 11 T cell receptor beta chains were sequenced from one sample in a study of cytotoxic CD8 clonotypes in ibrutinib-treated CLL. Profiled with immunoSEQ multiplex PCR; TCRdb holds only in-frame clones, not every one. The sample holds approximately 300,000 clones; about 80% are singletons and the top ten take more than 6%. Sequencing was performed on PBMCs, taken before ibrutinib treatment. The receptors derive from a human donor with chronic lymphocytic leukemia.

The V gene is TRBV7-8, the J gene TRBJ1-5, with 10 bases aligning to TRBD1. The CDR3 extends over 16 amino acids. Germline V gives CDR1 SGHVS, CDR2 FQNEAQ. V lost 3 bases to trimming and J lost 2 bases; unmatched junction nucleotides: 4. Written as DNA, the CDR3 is TGTGCCAGCAGCTTGGAAGGACAGGGGGGCAATCAGCCCCAGCATTTT. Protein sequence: CASSLEGQGGNQPQHF.

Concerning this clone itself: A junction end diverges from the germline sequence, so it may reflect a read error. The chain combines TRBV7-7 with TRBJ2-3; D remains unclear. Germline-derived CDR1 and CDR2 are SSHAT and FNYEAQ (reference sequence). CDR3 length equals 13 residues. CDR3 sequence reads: CASSLEPTDTQYF. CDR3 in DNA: TGTGCTAGCAGCTTAGAACCCACAGATACGCAGTATTTT.

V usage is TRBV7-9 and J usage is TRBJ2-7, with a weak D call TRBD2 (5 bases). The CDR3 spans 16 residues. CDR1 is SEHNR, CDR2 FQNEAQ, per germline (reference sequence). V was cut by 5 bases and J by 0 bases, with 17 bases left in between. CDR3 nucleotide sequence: TGTGCCAGCAGCCTAGGACTTGGCGAGAGCTCCTACGAGCAGTACTTC. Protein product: CASSLGLGESSYEQYF. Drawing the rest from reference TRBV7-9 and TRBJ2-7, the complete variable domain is DTGVSQNPRHKITKRGQNVTFRCDPISEHNRLYWYRQTLGQGPEFLTYFQNEAQLEKSRLLSDRFSAERPKGSFSTLEIQRTEQGDSAMYLCASSLGLGESSYEQYFGPGTRLTVT.

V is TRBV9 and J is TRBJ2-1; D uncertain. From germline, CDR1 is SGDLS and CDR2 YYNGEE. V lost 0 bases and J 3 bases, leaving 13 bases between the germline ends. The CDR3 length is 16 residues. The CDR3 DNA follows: TGTGCCAGCAGCGTAGAAGGTTTATGGGACTACAATGAGCAGTTCTTC. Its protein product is CASSVEGLWDYNEQFF.

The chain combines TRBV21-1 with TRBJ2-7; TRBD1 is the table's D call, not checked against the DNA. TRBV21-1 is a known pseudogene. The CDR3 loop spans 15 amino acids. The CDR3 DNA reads TGTGCCAGCAGCCCAAAGACAGGGGGCCAGTACGAGCAGTACTTC. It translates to CASSPKTGGQYEQYF.

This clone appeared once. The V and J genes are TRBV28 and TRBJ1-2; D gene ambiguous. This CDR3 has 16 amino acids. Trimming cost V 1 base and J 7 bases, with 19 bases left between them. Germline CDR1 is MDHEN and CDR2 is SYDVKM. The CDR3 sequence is CASSLSYAGGAFGYTF. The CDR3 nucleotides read TGTGCCAGCAGTTTATCCTATGCTGGTGGCGCTTTTGGCTACACCTTC.

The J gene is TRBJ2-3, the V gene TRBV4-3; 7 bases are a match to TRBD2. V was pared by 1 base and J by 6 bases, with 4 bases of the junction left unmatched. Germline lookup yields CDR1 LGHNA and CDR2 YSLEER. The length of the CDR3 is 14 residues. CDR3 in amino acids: CASSQGGRADTQYF. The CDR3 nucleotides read TGCGCCAGCAGCCAAGGGGGGAGGGCTGATACGCAGTATTTT.

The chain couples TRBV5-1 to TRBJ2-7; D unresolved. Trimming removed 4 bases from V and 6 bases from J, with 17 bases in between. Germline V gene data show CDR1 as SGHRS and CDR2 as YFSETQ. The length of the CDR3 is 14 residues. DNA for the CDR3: TGCGCCAGCAGCCTGGGCTTTGCCCCGGGCGAGCAGTACTTC. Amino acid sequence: CASSLGFAPGEQYF. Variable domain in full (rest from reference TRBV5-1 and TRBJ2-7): KAGVTQTPRYLIKTRGQQVTLSCSPISGHRSVSWYQQTPGQGLQFLFEYFSETQRNKGNFPGRFSGRQFSNSRSEMNVSTLELGDSALYLCASSLGFAPGEQYFGPGTRLTVT.

In DNA form, the CDR3 reads TGTGCCATCAGTGAGGCAGATACGCAGTATTTT. As protein: CAISEADTQYF. The J gene is TRBJ2-3, the V gene TRBV10-3, with no clear D. The CDR3 consists of 11 residues. Germline CDR1 reads ENHRY; CDR2 reads SYGVKD. V gave up 2 bases and J gave up 4 bases, with 1 base separating them.

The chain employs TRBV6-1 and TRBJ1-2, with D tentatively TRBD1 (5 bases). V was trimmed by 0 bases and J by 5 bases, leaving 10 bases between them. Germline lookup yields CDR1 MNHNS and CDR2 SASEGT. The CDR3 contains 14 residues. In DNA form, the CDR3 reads TGTGCCAGCAGTGAAGCGGGGGAGCCTTATGGCTACACCTTC. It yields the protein CASSEAGEPYGYTF.

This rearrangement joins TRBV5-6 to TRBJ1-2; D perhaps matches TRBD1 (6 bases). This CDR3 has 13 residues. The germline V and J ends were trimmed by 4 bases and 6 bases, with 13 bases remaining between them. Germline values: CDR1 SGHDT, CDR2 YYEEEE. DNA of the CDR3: TGTGCCAGCAGCCTCGGACAGTGGAATGGCTACACCTTC. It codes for CASSLGQWNGYTF.